Each of the 15 T cell receptor beta chains below was sequenced from the same sample in a study of T cell responses to AZD1222 COVID-19 vaccine. Assay: immunoSEQ multiplex PCR; the TCRdb copy retains only in-frame clones and omits some. The sample comprises approximately 88,000 clones, approximately 78% of which are singletons, and 20% to 25% rests with the top ten. The sequencing here drew on peripheral blood, taken on day 0 of AZD1222 vaccination. Receptor source: an adult in good health.

The genes are TRBV6-2 or TRBV6-3 and TRBJ2-1, with 13 bases lining up with TRBD2. The CDR3 length is 17 residues. The trim removed 6 bases at V and 2 bases at J, leaving 7 bases unmatched. Germline CDR1 and CDR2: MNHEY and SVGEGT. CDR3 protein: CASSPRTSGSTYNEQFF. Here the CDR3 DNA reads TGTGCCAGCAGCCCTCGGACTAGCGGGAGTACCTACAATGAGCAGTTCTTC.

The chain joins TRBV19 to TRBJ2-3, with D hard to call. Germline assignment: CDR1 LNHDA and CDR2 SQIVND (reference sequence). V was pared by 6 bases and J by 3 bases, with 10 bases between. The CDR3 is made up of 13 amino acids. In DNA form, the CDR3 reads TGTGCCAGTAGCTCCCGACTGACAGATACGCAGTATTTT. Its protein is CASSSRLTDTQYF. Based on the CDR3 plus reference TRBV19 and TRBJ2-3, the full variable domain is DGGITQSPKYLFRKEGQNVTLSCEQNLNHDAMYWYRQDPGQGLRLIYYSQIVNDFQKGDIAEGYSVSREKKESFPLTVTSAQKNPTAFYLCASSSRLTDTQYFGPGTRLTVL.

The gene calls are TRBV5-1 and TRBJ2-3; the D gene is possibly TRBD2 (6 bases). Trimming cost V 3 bases and J 0 bases, with 11 bases left between them. Germline lookup yields CDR1 SGHRS and CDR2 YFSETQ. This CDR3 contains 15 residues. CDR3 nucleotides: TGCGCCAGCAGCTCCACTGGGACTAGCACAGATACGCAGTATTTT. Translated: CASSSTGTSTDTQYF. The variable domain in full, with the rest retrieved from reference TRBV5-1 and TRBJ2-3, is KAGVTQTPRYLIKTRGQQVTLSCSPISGHRSVSWYQQTPGQGLQFLFEYFSETQRNKGNFPGRFSGRQFSNSRSEMNVSTLELGDSALYLCASSSTGTSTDTQYFGPGTRLTVL.

This clone showed up just once. The chain combines TRBV2 with TRBJ2-2; no reliable D call. Trimming took off 10 bases at V and 10 bases at J, with 22 bases between the two ends. Looked up from germline, CDR1 is SNHLY and CDR2 is FYNNEI. This CDR3 has 14 amino acids. DNA for the CDR3: TGTGCCACCTCCGACTCTTCGTCACTTTCGGAGCTGTTTTTT. It translates to CATSDSSSLSELFF.

This sequence joins TRBV5-4 and TRBJ2-1, with D possibly TRBD1 on 5 matching bases. CDR1 is SGHNT, CDR2 YYREEE, per germline (reference sequence). Trimming removed 3 bases from V and 4 bases from J, with 14 bases in between. The CDR3 runs to 15 residues. The CDR3 is CASSSRDRRYNEQFF. CDR3 DNA sequence: TGTGCCAGCAGCTCCAGGGATAGACGGTACAATGAGCAGTTCTTC.

A remark on this clone: The same CDR3 also results from other DNA sequences found in this sample. This chain uses TRBV2 with TRBJ2-1; D is perhaps TRBD2 (6 bases). The germline CDR1 and CDR2 sequences are SNHLY and FYNNEI. The CDR3 runs to 12 residues. The V end was cut by 8 bases, the J end by 5 bases, with 10 bases between. The CDR3 sequence: CASSWGDNEQFF. In DNA form, the CDR3 reads TGTGCCAGCTCTTGGGGGGACAATGAGCAGTTCTTC. Full variable domain (missing parts from reference TRBV2 and TRBJ2-1): EPEVTQTPSHQVTQMGQEVILRCVPISNHLYFYWYRQILGQKVEFLVSFYNNEISEKSEIFDDQFSVERPDGSNFTLKIRSTKLEDSAMYFCASSWGDNEQFFGPGTRLTVL.

J is TRBJ1-1 and V is TRBV28, with D unresolved. The V gene's germline CDR1 is MDHEN and CDR2 SYDVKM. The CDR3 has 12 amino acids. V shed 7 bases and J shed 4 bases, with 10 bases lying between them. CDR3 sequence: CASNVGSTEAFF. CDR3 nucleotide sequence: TGTGCCAGCAACGTCGGGAGCACTGAAGCTTTCTTT.

The chain couples TRBV6-5 to TRBJ2-1, with TRBD2 identical over 8 bases. The CDR3 extends over 14 amino acids. CDR1 MNHEY and CDR2 SVGAGI come from the germline V gene. V lost 6 bases, J lost 10 bases, and 11 bases stayed unmatched. The DNA of the CDR3 is TGTGCCAGCAGAACTAGCGGCACCGGGGGGGAGCAGTTCTTC. It yields the protein CASRTSGTGGEQFF.

V usage is TRBV28 and J usage is TRBJ2-3; no definite D call. Germline CDR1 reads MDHEN; CDR2 reads SYDVKM. The CDR3 extends over 11 amino acids. The ends were cut back, 2 bases at V and 14 bases at J, with 11 bases in the middle. The DNA for the CDR3 is TGTGCCAGCAGTTTACAAGCCTGGGTGTATTTT. Encoded protein: CASSLQAWVYF.

The chain is built from TRBV18 and TRBJ2-2; the match to TRBD1 covers 7 bases. The CDR3 has 20 amino acids. Losses at the gene ends were 3 bases for V and 2 bases for J; bases not matched to a gene: 18. CDR1 KGHSH and CDR2 LQKENI come from the germline V gene. CDR3 sequence (DNA): TGTGCCAGCTCACCGAATAAGGGACAGAGAAGTATGCGAAACACCGGGGAGCTGTTTTTT. Its translation: CASSPNKGQRSMRNTGELFF.

The DNA of the CDR3 is TGTGCCAGCAGCCAAGATTTGACTAGCGGGAAAAAGCAGTTCTTC. Its translation is CASSQDLTSGKKQFF. This sequence joins TRBV3-1 (or the pseudogene TRBV3-2) and TRBJ2-1; 11 nucleotides line up with TRBD2. CDR3 length: 15 amino acids. J was trimmed by 11 bases and V by 0 bases; bases with no gene match: 6. Germline loops: CDR1 LGHDT, CDR2 YNNKEL (reference sequence).

The chain uses TRBV25-1 and TRBJ2-3; possibly TRBD1 for D (6 bases). The V gene lost 3 bases and the J gene lost 2 bases, with 15 bases spanning the gap. The CDR3 is made up of 16 amino acids. The V gene's germline CDR1 is MGHDK and CDR2 SYGVNS. The DNA of the CDR3 is TGTGCCAGCAGTGATCAGGGGCAGGGCCCCACAGATACGCAGTATTTT. Translated, it gives CASSDQGQGPTDTQYF.

The chain is built from TRBV10-1 and TRBJ2-5, with 11 positions matching TRBD2. J lost 0 bases, V lost 5 bases, and 17 bases had no gene match. The germline CDR1 and CDR2 sequences are WNHNN and SYGVQD (reference sequence). CDR3 size: 20 residues. DNA for the CDR3: TGCGCCAGCAGTCCTTTGGTACTAGCGGGAGAATTGATGTACCAAGAGACCCAGTACTTC. Translated: CASSPLVLAGELMYQETQYF.

This sequence joins TRBV27 and TRBJ2-1; 8 bases are a match to TRBD1. Losses at the gene ends were 5 bases for V and 4 bases for J; bases not matched to a gene: 7. The germline V gene encodes CDR1 MNHEY and CDR2 SMNVEV (reference sequence). This CDR3 region has 15 residues. The CDR3 nucleotides are TGTGCCAGCAGTACCCAGGGGGCAGGGTACAATGAGCAGTTCTTC. This codes for CASSTQGAGYNEQFF.

This chain links TRBV3-1 (or the pseudogene TRBV3-2) with TRBJ2-1; 14 bases fit TRBD2. The CDR3 has 16 amino acids. V shed 4 bases and J 4 bases; nucleotides not matched to a gene: 3. Germline CDR1 and CDR2: LGHDT and YNNKEL (reference sequence). As DNA, the CDR3 is TGTGCCAGCAGCCTCCGGACTAGCGGGAGGTACAATGAGCAGTTCTTC. Its translation: CASSLRTSGRYNEQFF.